The subject of this entry is one TCR beta chain. The data belong to a study of shared clonotypes between healthy human individuals. V was pared by 7 bases and J by 9 bases, with 13 bases between. CDR1 and CDR2 from the germline V gene are SNHLY and FYNNEI. This CDR3 region has 12 residues. As handled by the study authors: Junction-only sequences produced by ImmunoSEQ had no quality scores, so filtering differed. Method: immunoSEQ multiplex PCR; TCRdb's copy keeps in-frame clones and lacks some. V, J and clone size were drawn from that table, and D and trimming were deduced from the DNA. The repertoire holds some 1 million clones, with under 80% as singletons.

The TCR was taken from a young man in good health. The source material was memory CD4+ T cells sorted from blood. Subset described: CD45RA-negative fraction. V usage is TRBV2 and J usage is TRBJ2-1; D call uncertain. CDR3 residues: CASIPIKGEQFF. CDR3 nucleotide sequence: TGTGCCAGCATACCTATTAAGGGTGAGCAGTTCTTC.